The present entry profiles one TCR beta chain with its context. Antigen: not known. Trimming took 3 bases from V and 5 from J; bases not matched to a gene: 12. The CDR3 is 16 residues long. Germline CDR1 SGHAT, CDR2 FQDESV (reference sequence). The data were obtained in a study of T cells in localized non-small cell lung cancer. Sequencing was performed with immunoSEQ multiplex PCR; in TCRdb, only in-frame clones are kept and a portion is missing. Of over 45,000 clones listed, about 87% are singletons. Points from the study as a whole: The appearance of a median 57 of the top 100 tumor clones was seen in adjacent lung. It was uninvolved adjacent lung that showed the highest T cell clonality, exceeding tumor. Multi-region tumor sequencing was not done, so intratumor heterogeneity could not be excluded.

The clonotype originates from a female donor with stage II lung adenocarcinoma. The chain combines TRBV11-1 with TRBJ2-7; TRBD1 matches 8 bases. The sequencing used PBMCs, collected before any cancer treatment. The CDR3 spells CASSFYGTGGKNEQYF. Written as DNA, the CDR3 is TGTGCCAGCAGCTTCTACGGAACAGGGGGAAAGAACGAGCAGTACTTC.